These T cell receptor beta chains were read from a single sample in a study of shared clonotypes between healthy human individuals. The repertoire was sequenced with immunoSEQ multiplex PCR; TCRdb's copy has only in-frame clones and lacks some. The sample shows roughly 700,000 clones, roughly 70% of them seen only once. The specimen sequenced was memory CD4+ T cells sorted from blood. These receptors were taken from a woman aged 25 to 39 in good health. The CDR3 runs from the conserved cysteine through the conserved F or W. Rows may omit the clone size; those that give it use once, few, many or a size class.

v_call	clone_size	j_call	cdr3_aa
TRBV2	few	TRBJ1-2	CASGELNYGYTF
TRBV2	.	TRBJ2-7	CASRADGNYEQYF
TRBV7-9	.	TRBJ2-7	CASSLEGFEQYF
TRBV9	.	TRBJ1-1	CASSPSGGRGGTEAFF
TRBV5-1	.	TRBJ1-1	CASSDLQGALPAFF
TRBV11-2	few	TRBJ2-1	CASSDLAHQFF
TRBV6-5	.	TRBJ1-5	CASRPDRGLGQPQHF
TRBV5-8	.	TRBJ2-7	CASSSSVGGKAPYYGEQYF
TRBV9	once	TRBJ1-4	CASSGSTGIYEKLFF
TRBV7-9	.	TRBJ1-3	CASSPPITGLSGNTIYF
TRBV7-8	few	TRBJ2-7	CASSLTDWASYEQYF
TRBV27	.	TRBJ2-2	CASSIQVNTGELFF
TRBV9	few	TRBJ2-5	CASSVDGRGGETQYF
TRBV10-3	.	TRBJ2-1	CAISRAHLDEQFF
TRBV15	.	TRBJ2-3	CATSAGPPHLTDTQYF
TRBV7-9	.	TRBJ2-7	CASSFGASHEQYF
TRBV10-1	.	TRBJ2-7	CASSPGDRSSYEQYF
TRBV18	few	TRBJ1-1	CASSPPRGPNTEAFF
TRBV28	few	TRBJ1-2	CASSFIANYGYTF
TRBV19	.	TRBJ2-1	CASSIGGPYNEQFF
TRBV7-8	.	TRBJ2-2	CASSSRTGETGELFF
TRBV2	few	TRBJ1-2	CASLSDYGYTF
TRBV5-8	few	TRBJ2-1	CASSRNEQFF
TRBV18	.	TRBJ2-7	CASSPALAGTDEQYF
TRBV5-1	.	TRBJ2-1	CASSPQGASSYNEQFF
TRBV9	.	TRBJ2-1	CASSAESPTSTGTYNEQFF
TRBV5-1	.	TRBJ2-7	CASSLVPSGSNEQYF
TRBV2	.	TRBJ1-4	CASSPRMHEKLFF
TRBV18	.	TRBJ1-5	CASSQGSNQPQHF
TRBV5-4	.	TRBJ2-7	CASSLPGTSEYEQYF
TRBV14	.	TRBJ2-7	CASSLPGQYLYEQYF
TRBV6-1	.	TRBJ2-1	CASSEQGARRNEQFF
TRBV6-1	many	TRBJ2-7	CASSVQSQNYEQYF
TRBV5-6	.	TRBJ2-5	CASSSGLAGEGGETQYF
TRBV19	.	TRBJ2-1	CASSILGRANNSEQFF
TRBV4-1	many	TRBJ1-2	CASSQDLRPGNYGYTF
TRBV10-3	.	TRBJ1-1	CAISDRGRSNTEAFF
TRBV28	few	TRBJ2-5	CASSFPGQSETQYF
TRBV7-2	.	TRBJ2-7	CASQAGLAEIYEQYF
TRBV25-1	.	TRBJ1-4	CASTSGTGAGKLFF
TRBV9	few	TRBJ1-3	CASSVGPDSGNTIYF
TRBV5-1	.	TRBJ2-2	CASTDSSGGELFF
TRBV27	few	TRBJ2-2	CASSFQGYTGELFF
TRBV15	.	TRBJ2-2	CATSSDFNSGRTGELFF
TRBV30	.	TRBJ1-2	CAWSVQGSYGYTF
TRBV20-1	many	TRBJ2-5	CSASGRETQYF
TRBV28	.	TRBJ1-5	CASSQGMRNQPQHF
TRBV7-9	many	TRBJ2-7	CASSLVAEPYEQYF
TRBV19	medium-sized	TRBJ2-7	CASSNSPLDPGQGTYEQYF
TRBV7-2	once	TRBJ2-5	CASRGQNQETQYF
TRBV19	.	TRBJ1-1	CASSIVFREVNTEAFF
TRBV5-1	many	TRBJ2-1	CASSLTPGTYNEQFF
TRBV30	.	TRBJ1-5	CAWSVHGQPQHF
TRBV5-1	.	TRBJ2-2	CASSLQRDGVGELFF
TRBV19	once	TRBJ1-1	CASRVPLRANTEAFF
TRBV20-1	.	TRBJ1-2	CSAMTVSGYTF
TRBV4-2	.	TRBJ2-2	CASSQDRRLETGELFF
TRBV7-2	once	TRBJ2-1	CASSLWEGVYNEQFF
TRBV15	few	TRBJ1-4	CATSRDRGRSLKLFF